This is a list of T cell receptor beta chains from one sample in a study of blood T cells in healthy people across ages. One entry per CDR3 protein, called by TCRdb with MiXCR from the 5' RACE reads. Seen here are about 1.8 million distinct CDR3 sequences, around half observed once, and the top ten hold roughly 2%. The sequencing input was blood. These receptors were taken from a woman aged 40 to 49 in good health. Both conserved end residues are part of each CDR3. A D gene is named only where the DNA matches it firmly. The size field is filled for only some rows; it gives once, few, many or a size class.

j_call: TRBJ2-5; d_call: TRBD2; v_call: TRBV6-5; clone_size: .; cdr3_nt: TGTGCCAGCAGTTACTCGGGGGGAGGGAGGAAAGAGACCCAGTACTTC; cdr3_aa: CASSYSGGGRKETQYF
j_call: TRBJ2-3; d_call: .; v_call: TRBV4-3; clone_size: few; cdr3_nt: TGCGCCAGCAGCCAAGTCTTCGGGGCCCGGAGGACAGATACGCAGTATTTT; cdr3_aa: CASSQVFGARRTDTQYF
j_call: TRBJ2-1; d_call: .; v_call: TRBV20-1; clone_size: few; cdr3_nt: TGCAGTGCTAAAAGTTGGAATGAGCAGTTCTTC; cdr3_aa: CSAKSWNEQFF
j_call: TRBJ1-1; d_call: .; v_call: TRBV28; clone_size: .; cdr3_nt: TGTGCCAGCAGTCCGAGGGCAGGGGTGAACACTGAAGCTTTCTTT; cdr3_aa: CASSPRAGVNTEAFF
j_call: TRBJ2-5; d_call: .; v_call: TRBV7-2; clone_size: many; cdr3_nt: TGTGCCAGCAGCTTAGCGAAGGGGGGTCTCTCACAAGAGACCCAGTACTTC; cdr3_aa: CASSLAKGGLSQETQYF
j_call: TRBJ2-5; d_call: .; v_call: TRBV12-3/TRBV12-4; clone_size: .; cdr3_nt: TGTGCCAGCAGTCTTACAGGGTTAATAGAGACCCAGTACTTC; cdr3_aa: CASSLTGLIETQYF
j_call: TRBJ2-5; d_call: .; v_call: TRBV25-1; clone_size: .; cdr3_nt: TGTGCCAGCAGTGATCAGTCCGGGTCCGGGAAGCAGTACTTC; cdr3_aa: CASSDQSGSGKQYF
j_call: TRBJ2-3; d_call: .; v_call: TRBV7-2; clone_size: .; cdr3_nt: TGTGCCAGCAGCCTGAATAGTAAGGGAGATGCGCAGTATTTT; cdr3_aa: CASSLNSKGDAQYF
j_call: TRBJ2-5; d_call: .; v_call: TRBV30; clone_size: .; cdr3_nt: TGTGCCTGGAGTGTAGGGGTGCTAGCGAAGACCCAGTACTTC; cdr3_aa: CAWSVGVLAKTQYF
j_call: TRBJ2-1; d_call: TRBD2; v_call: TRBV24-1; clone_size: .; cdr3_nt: TGTGCCACCAGTAAGACCGGGACTATGTTTAATGAGCAGTTCTTC; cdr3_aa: CATSKTGTMFNEQFF
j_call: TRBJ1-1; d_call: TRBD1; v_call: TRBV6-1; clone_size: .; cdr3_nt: TGTGCCAGTATAATGGACAGGGGTCTGACTGAAGCTTTCTTT; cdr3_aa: CASIMDRGLTEAFF
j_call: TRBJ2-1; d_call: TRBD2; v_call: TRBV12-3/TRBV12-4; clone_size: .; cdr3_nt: TGTGCCAGCAGTTTTCAGGCTAGCGGACTCGTTCCCTACAATGAGCAGTTCTTC; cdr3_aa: CASSFQASGLVPYNEQFF
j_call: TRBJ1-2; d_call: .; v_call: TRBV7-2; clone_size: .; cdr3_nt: TGTGCCAGCAGCTTGGATGGGGCCGGTTCCTATGGCTACACCTTC; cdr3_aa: CASSLDGAGSYGYTF
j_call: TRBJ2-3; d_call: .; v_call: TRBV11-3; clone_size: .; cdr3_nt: TGTGCCAGCAGCCGCGGACGGCTACATACAGATACGCAGTATTTT; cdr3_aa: CASSRGRLHTDTQYF
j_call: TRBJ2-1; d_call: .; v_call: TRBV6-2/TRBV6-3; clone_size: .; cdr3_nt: TGTGCCAGCAGTCACGACCTAGCCAGAGTCCGTGAGCAGTTCTTC; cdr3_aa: CASSHDLARVREQFF
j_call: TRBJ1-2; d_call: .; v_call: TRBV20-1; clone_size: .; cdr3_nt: TGCAGTGCTAGAGGACAATCCTATGGCTACACCTTC; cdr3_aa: CSARGQSYGYTF
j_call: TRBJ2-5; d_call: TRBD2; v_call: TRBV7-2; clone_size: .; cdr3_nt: TGTGCCAGCAGCCCTATTGCGGGGGGGTTCGAGGGGGCCCAGTACTTC; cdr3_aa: CASSPIAGGFEGAQYF
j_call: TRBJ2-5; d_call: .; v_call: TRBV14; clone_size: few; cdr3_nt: TGTGCCAGCAGCCAAGTTTTTGAGACCCAGTACTTC; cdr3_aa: CASSQVFETQYF
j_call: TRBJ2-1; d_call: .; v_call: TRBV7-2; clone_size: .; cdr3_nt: TGTGCCAGCAGCCCTCTGGTTATCCCCTCCTACAATGAGCAGTTCTTC; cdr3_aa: CASSPLVIPSYNEQFF
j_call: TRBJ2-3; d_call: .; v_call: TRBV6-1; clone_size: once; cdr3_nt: TGTGCCAGCAGTGAGCAGCAGGGGAACGCAGATACGCAGTATTTT; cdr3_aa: CASSEQQGNADTQYF
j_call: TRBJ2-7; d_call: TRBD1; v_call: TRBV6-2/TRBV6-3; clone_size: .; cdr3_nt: TGTGCCAGCCGTCGGACAGGGGTATTCTACGAGCAGTACTTC; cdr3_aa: CASRRTGVFYEQYF
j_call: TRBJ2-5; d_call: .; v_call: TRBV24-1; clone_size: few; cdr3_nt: TGTGCCACCAGGCAGGGAGAGACCCAGTACTTC; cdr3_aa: CATRQGETQYF
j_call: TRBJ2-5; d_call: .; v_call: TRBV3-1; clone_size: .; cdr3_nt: TGTGCCAGCAGCCAAGATGCGCGAGGAGAAACCCAGTACTTC; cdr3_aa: CASSQDARGETQYF
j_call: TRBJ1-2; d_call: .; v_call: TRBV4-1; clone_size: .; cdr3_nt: TGCGCCAGCAGCCAAGAAAAAAGAACGTACTATGGCTACACCTTC; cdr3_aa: CASSQEKRTYYGYTF
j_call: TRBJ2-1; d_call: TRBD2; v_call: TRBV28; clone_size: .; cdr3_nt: TGTGCCAGCAGTCCTCTGGCGACTAGCGGGGGGTACAATGAGCAGTTCTTC; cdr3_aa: CASSPLATSGGYNEQFF
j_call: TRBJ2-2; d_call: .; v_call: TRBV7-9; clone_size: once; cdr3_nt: TGTGCCCATAAGGATGGGAACGGGGAGCTGTTTTTT; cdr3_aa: CAHKDGNGELFF
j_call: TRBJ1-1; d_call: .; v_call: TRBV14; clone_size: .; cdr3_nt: TGTGCCAGCCGGGCGGAGATTGGGACTGAAGCTTTCTTT; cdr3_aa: CASRAEIGTEAFF
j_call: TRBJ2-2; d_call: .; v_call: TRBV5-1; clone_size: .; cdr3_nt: TGCGCCAGCAGCTCCGTGAATTGGGCCACCGGGGAGCTGTTTTTT; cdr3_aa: CASSSVNWATGELFF
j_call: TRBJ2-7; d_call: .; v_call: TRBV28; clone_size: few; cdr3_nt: TGTGCCAGCAGTTCCCTCCACTCCTACGAGCAGTACTTC; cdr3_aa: CASSSLHSYEQYF
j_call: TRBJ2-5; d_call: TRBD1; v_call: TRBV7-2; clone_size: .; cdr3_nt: TGTGCCAGCAGCCGACCGGGACAGGGTTCTAGGGAGACCCAGTACTTC; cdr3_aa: CASSRPGQGSRETQYF
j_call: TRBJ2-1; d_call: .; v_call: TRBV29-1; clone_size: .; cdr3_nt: TGCAGCGTTGGGGCAGGGAATGAGCAGTTCTTC; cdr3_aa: CSVGAGNEQFF
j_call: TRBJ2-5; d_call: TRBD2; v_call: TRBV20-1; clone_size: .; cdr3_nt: TGCAGTGCTAGAGAACAGCGGGGGGTCCAAGAGACCCAGTACTTC; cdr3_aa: CSAREQRGVQETQYF
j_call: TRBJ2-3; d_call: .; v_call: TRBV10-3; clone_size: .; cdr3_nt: TGTGCCATCACTGGAGGCACAGATACGCAGTATTTT; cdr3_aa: CAITGGTDTQYF